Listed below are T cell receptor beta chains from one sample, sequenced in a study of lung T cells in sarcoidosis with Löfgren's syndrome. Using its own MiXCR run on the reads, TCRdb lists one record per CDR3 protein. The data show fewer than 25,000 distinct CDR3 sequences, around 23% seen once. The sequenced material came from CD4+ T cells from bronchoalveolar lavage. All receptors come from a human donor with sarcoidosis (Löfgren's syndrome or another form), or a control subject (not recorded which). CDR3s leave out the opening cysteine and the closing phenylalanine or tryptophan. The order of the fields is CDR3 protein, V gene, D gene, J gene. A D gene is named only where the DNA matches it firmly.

CDR3: ASSPRTSSNERF
V: TRBV11-3
D: TRBD2
J: TRBJ2-1

CDR3: ASSQDPNQIGDEQF
V: TRBV4-3
D: NA
J: TRBJ2-1

CDR3: ASRSDSSTDTQY
V: TRBV2
D: NA
J: TRBJ2-3

CDR3: ASSPQGAPGQPQH
V: TRBV7-9
D: TRBD1
J: TRBJ1-5

CDR3: AWSVGGGAETQY
V: TRBV30
D: NA
J: TRBJ2-5

CDR3: SARGSSGYYNEQF
V: TRBV20-1
D: TRBD2
J: TRBJ2-1

CDR3: ASSLLGGAYNEQF
V: TRBV12-3/TRBV12-4
D: TRBD1
J: TRBJ2-1

CDR3: ASSRDRANNEQF
V: TRBV11-3
D: TRBD1
J: TRBJ2-1

CDR3: SAKAGSQDTQY
V: TRBV20-1
D: TRBD2
J: TRBJ2-3

CDR3: ASSLRGLAGGTEETQY
V: TRBV6-1
D: TRBD2
J: TRBJ2-5

CDR3: ASVRAGGLGANVLT
V: TRBV6-2/TRBV6-3
D: NA
J: TRBJ2-6

CDR3: ASSPGTVSRSGANVLT
V: TRBV19
D: TRBD1
J: TRBJ2-6

CDR3: SVGGLSPDTQY
V: TRBV29-1
D: NA
J: TRBJ2-3

CDR3: ASSAGGVDTQY
V: TRBV11-3
D: TRBD1
J: TRBJ2-3

CDR3: ASSLRSGTSGRNEQF
V: TRBV19
D: TRBD2
J: TRBJ2-1

CDR3: ASSPSPRGGMTTNEKLF
V: TRBV12-3/TRBV12-4
D: TRBD1
J: TRBJ1-4

CDR3: ASGPSGADTQY
V: TRBV12-5
D: NA
J: TRBJ2-3

CDR3: ASSQDAGLYRPPYNEQF
V: TRBV4-3
D: NA
J: TRBJ2-1

CDR3: SVAWDTGSEQY
V: TRBV29-1
D: NA
J: TRBJ2-7

CDR3: ASTSGGRTEAF
V: TRBV12-3/TRBV12-4
D: NA
J: TRBJ1-1

CDR3: ASSQDGLEEKLF
V: TRBV6-1
D: NA
J: TRBJ1-4

CDR3: ANSLDGGISNQPQH
V: TRBV5-4
D: NA
J: TRBJ1-5

CDR3: ASSPQEASLSSYNEQF
V: TRBV18
D: NA
J: TRBJ2-1

CDR3: ASRNRLAGGSGELF
V: TRBV19
D: TRBD2
J: TRBJ2-2

CDR3: ASTQREANYEQY
V: TRBV2
D: TRBD2
J: TRBJ2-7

CDR3: ASCYGTGNGYT
V: TRBV3-1
D: TRBD1
J: TRBJ1-2

CDR3: ASSSRVAGGLVNEQF
V: TRBV12-3/TRBV12-4
D: TRBD2
J: TRBJ2-1

CDR3: ASSNPGFTEAF
V: TRBV4-3
D: NA
J: TRBJ1-1

CDR3: ASSRGGARRNTEAF
V: TRBV19
D: NA
J: TRBJ1-1

CDR3: ASRSESSGANVLT
V: TRBV28
D: NA
J: TRBJ2-6

CDR3: ATLDRLAEFNEQF
V: TRBV10-3
D: TRBD2
J: TRBJ2-1

CDR3: AAALGGNTEAF
V: TRBV10-3
D: NA
J: TRBJ1-1

CDR3: ASSYNQPQH
V: TRBV6-8
D: NA
J: TRBJ1-5

CDR3: RMTGTEAF
V: TRBV20-1
D: TRBD1
J: TRBJ1-1

CDR3: ASSTPGFEQF
V: TRBV2
D: NA
J: TRBJ2-1

CDR3: ATSRERGRKY
V: TRBV15
D: NA
J: TRBJ2-3

CDR3: SAQTQIVTGELF
V: TRBV20-1
D: NA
J: TRBJ2-2

CDR3: ASSYLTGQISNQPQH
V: TRBV6-1
D: NA
J: TRBJ1-5

CDR3: ASSPGLVAYEQY
V: TRBV18
D: NA
J: TRBJ2-7

CDR3: ASSFFRDTIYGYT
V: TRBV7-8
D: NA
J: TRBJ1-2

CDR3: ATTAGRAGGYT
V: TRBV27
D: NA
J: TRBJ1-2

CDR3: SARRFRDTEAF
V: TRBV20-1
D: NA
J: TRBJ1-1

CDR3: ASSFRPGSYEQY
V: TRBV28
D: NA
J: TRBJ2-7

CDR3: ASSLTAGNTIY
V: TRBV18
D: NA
J: TRBJ1-3

CDR3: ASSLMDSQH
V: TRBV2
D: NA
J: TRBJ1-5

CDR3: ASSPQGSEAF
V: TRBV18
D: NA
J: TRBJ1-1

CDR3: ASSLVGLAGGPTDTQY
V: TRBV7-8
D: TRBD2
J: TRBJ2-3

CDR3: ASGPQTSTDTQY
V: TRBV2
D: NA
J: TRBJ2-3